The 30 T cell receptor beta chains below come from one sample, sequenced in a study of cytomegalovirus exposure and HLA in healthy donors (dated 2017 in TCRdb). The library was produced with the immunoSEQ multiplex PCR assay. For the multiplex PCR, a mixture combining 60 forward primers for TCR Vbeta segments and 13 reverse primers for TCR Jbeta segments was used. TCRdb took over this immuneACCESS table, retaining in-frame rearrangements with V and J assigned. Such tables are incomplete; in checked studies, under half of the missing clones stem from an unresolved V gene, and the remainder is unexplained. For this sample the table gives some 120,000 clones, of which approximately 80% were detected only once. Together, the top ten hold 0.85% to 1.3% of the sample. Sequenced material: PBMCs. These receptors originate from a human donor in good health.

This clone has only one observation. The chain employs TRBV5-1 and TRBJ2-5, with 8 bases that match TRBD1. The germline V gene has CDR1 SGHRS and CDR2 YFSETQ. V lost 4 bases and J lost 9; bases outside the gene matches: 11. The CDR3 spans 14 residues. CDR3 nucleotides: TGCGCCAGCAGCGCGGGTGGACAGGGCATGTCCCAGTACTTC. Protein product: CASSAGGQGMSQYF.

The chain is built from TRBV15 and TRBJ2-7; D gene ambiguous. Germline V gives CDR1 LNHNV, CDR2 YYDKDF (reference sequence). V lost 1 base and J lost 3, with 10 bases in between. The CDR3 is 14 residues long. CDR3 DNA sequence: TGTGCCACCAGCAGAGGTAGAGGCCTCTACGAGCAGTACTTC. Amino acids: CATSRGRGLYEQYF.

J is TRBJ2-3 and V is TRBV7-8; D unclear. With 1 base removed from V and 6 bases from J, the gap between germline ends came to 8 bases. This CDR3 region has 13 residues. The germline CDR1 and CDR2 sequences are SGHVS and FQNEAQ. This CDR3 reads CASSLELQDTQYF. The CDR3 DNA sequence: TGTGCCAGCAGCTTAGAATTGCAGGATACGCAGTATTTT.

The chain employs TRBV7-2 and TRBJ2-1; 7 nucleotides align to TRBD2. The germline V gene has CDR1 SGHTA and CDR2 FQGNSA. Trimming removed 5 bases from V and 14 bases from J; junction bases left unmatched: 9. This CDR3 comprises 12 residues. In DNA, the CDR3 is TGTGCCAGCAGCCCAACTATGGGGGGGGAGTTCTTC. This encodes CASSPTMGGEFF.

V usage is TRBV7-7 and J usage is TRBJ2-1; D is unresolved. Germline lookup yields CDR1 SSHAT and CDR2 FNYEAQ (reference sequence). V was pared by 5 bases and J by 0 bases, with 5 bases between. This CDR3 is built from 13 residues. The CDR3 sequence is CASSRSSYNEQFF. In DNA form, the CDR3 reads TGTGCCAGCAGCCGCAGCTCCTACAATGAGCAGTTCTTC.

The sample holds a few counts of this clone. V is TRBV5-4 and J is TRBJ2-7, with 8 bases identical to TRBD1. Germline V gene data show CDR1 as SGHNT and CDR2 as YYREEE (reference sequence). V was clipped by 2 bases and J by 7 bases; unmatched bases: 5. The CDR3 contains 13 residues. The CDR3 loop reads CASSLVTGEEQYF. The CDR3 bases are TGTGCCAGCAGCTTAGTGACAGGGGAAGAGCAGTACTTC.

The genes are TRBV6-5 and TRBJ2-7; a weak D match, TRBD2 (5 bases). With 2 bases removed from V and 0 bases from J, the gap between germline ends came to 11 bases. CDR1 and CDR2 from the germline V gene are MNHEY and SVGAGI. The CDR3 is 15 amino acids. The CDR3 region is CASSYGPRGSYEQYF. CDR3 coding DNA: TGTGCCAGCAGTTACGGACCTCGGGGCTCCTACGAGCAGTACTTC.

On this clone itself: The junction departs from the called germline gene at one end, perhaps through a read error. This sequence joins TRBV28 and TRBJ1-1; 7 nucleotides line up with TRBD1. CDR1 and CDR2 from the germline V gene are MDHEN and SYDVKM. The length of the CDR3 is 16 residues. The CDR3 loop is CAGSWTGALLGTEAFF. CDR3 DNA sequence: TGTGCCGGCAGTTGGACAGGAGCATTACTCGGCACTGAAGCTTTCTTT.

The genes are TRBV27 and TRBJ1-1; the match to TRBD1 covers 7 bases. Germline CDR1 and CDR2: MNHEY and SMNVEV (reference sequence). This CDR3 is built from 13 residues. Trimming removed 5 bases from V and 9 bases from J; junction bases left unmatched: 9. CDR3 amino acids: CASSPGTVSKAFF. In nucleotides, the CDR3 is TGTGCCAGCAGTCCCGGGACAGTGTCTAAAGCTTTCTTT.

The chain uses TRBV28 and TRBJ2-7, with 9 bases matching TRBD1. The CDR3 is 17 amino acids. J lost 2 bases, V lost 6 bases, and 14 bases had no gene match. Germline CDR1 and CDR2: MDHEN and SYDVKM. In nucleotides, the CDR3 is TGTGCCAGCAGGCGGACAGGGGACTCTCCCCCGGCCTACGAGCAGTACTTC. Its translation: CASRRTGDSPPAYEQYF.

This rearrangement joins TRBV29-1 to TRBJ2-5; 9 positions agree with TRBD2. The V gene end was trimmed by 6 bases and the J gene end by 2 bases; junction bases not matched to a gene: 16. The CDR3 runs 17 residues. The germline V gene encodes CDR1 SQVTM and CDR2 ANQGSEA. As DNA, the CDR3 is TGCAGCGTACCCTCGACCGGGCTAGCGGGACCACAAGAGACCCAGTACTTC. It specifies CSVPSTGLAGPQETQYF. The whole variable domain, remainder taken from reference TRBV29-1 and TRBJ2-5, is SAVISQKPSRDICQRGTSLTIQCQVDSQVTMMFWYRQQPGQSLTLIATANQGSEATYESGFVIDKFPISRPNLTFSTLTVSNMSPEDSSIYLCSVPSTGLAGPQETQYFGPGTRLLVL.

On this clone: The junction differs from germline at one of its ends, possibly a read error. The chain has TRBV7-9 and TRBJ2-7; the D gene is possibly TRBD2 (6 bases). This CDR3 is 12 amino acids long. Germline V lookup: CDR1 SEHNR, CDR2 FQNEAQ (reference sequence). DNA for the CDR3: TGTTCCAGCAGCTGGGACTTCGACGAGCAGTACTTC. Protein: CSSSWDFDEQYF.

The rearrangement links TRBV7-6 to TRBJ1-4; TRBD1 agrees at 7 bases. The V gene's germline CDR1 is SGHVS and CDR2 FNYEAQ. The CDR3 runs 13 residues. V lost 4 bases to trimming and J lost 7 bases; unmatched junction nucleotides: 3. Here the CDR3 DNA reads TGTGCCAGCAGCTCGACAGGGTCTGAAAAACTGTTTTTT. Protein sequence: CASSSTGSEKLFF.

The rearrangement links TRBV5-4 to TRBJ2-3; D might be TRBD2 (6 bases). V was shortened by 0 bases and J by 3 bases, with 11 bases between the two germline ends. The germline gives CDR1 SGHNT, CDR2 YYREEE (reference sequence). The CDR3 is 15 amino acids. CDR3 in amino acids: CASSLAGVQTDTQYF. DNA for the CDR3: TGTGCCAGCAGCTTGGCGGGGGTGCAGACAGATACGCAGTATTTT.

The genes are TRBV6-1 and TRBJ2-2, with 7 bases identical to TRBD1. V lost 6 bases to trimming and J lost 6 bases; unmatched junction nucleotides: 10. The CDR3 is made up of 15 amino acids. Germline V CDR1 and CDR2: MNHNS, SASEGT. CDR3 coding DNA: TGTGCCAGCAGGACTACAGGGGTGGGGGCCGGGGAGCTGTTTTTT. Translated, it gives CASRTTGVGAGELFF.

The rearrangement links TRBV19 to TRBJ1-5; tentative D call: TRBD1 (6 bases). Germline V lookup: CDR1 LNHDA, CDR2 SQIVND (reference sequence). This CDR3 has 12 amino acids. The ends were cut back, 9 bases at V and 10 bases at J, with 16 bases in the middle. CDR3 amino acids: CARPGTPDPQHF. DNA for the CDR3: TGTGCCAGACCTGGGACACCCGACCCCCAGCATTTT.

The V gene is TRBV5-8, the J gene TRBJ1-1; possible D gene TRBD1, 5 bases. CDR3 length: 14 residues. The V gene's germline CDR1 is SGHTS and CDR2 YDEGEE. Trimming cost V 1 base and J 2 bases, with 9 bases left between them. CDR3: CASSLRQPNTEAFF. CDR3 sequence (DNA): TGTGCCAGCAGCTTGAGACAGCCAAACACTGAAGCTTTCTTT.

This CDR3 reads CASRSPGQGIYEQYF. Written as DNA, the CDR3 is TGTGCCAGCAGGTCACCGGGACAGGGAATATACGAGCAGTACTTC. The chain links TRBV7-9 to TRBJ2-7, with TRBD1 matching over 9 bases. Germline V lookup: CDR1 SEHNR, CDR2 FQNEAQ (reference sequence). The V and J ends lost 6 bases and 4 bases, in that order; junction bases with no gene match: 10. The CDR3 length is 15 residues.

The genes are TRBV27 and TRBJ1-2; D might be TRBD1 (6 bases). This CDR3 has 15 amino acids. Germline V gene sequence: CDR1 MNHEY, CDR2 SMNVEV (reference sequence). V gave up 6 bases and J gave up 4 bases, with 18 bases separating them. CDR3 amino acids: CASSSITGFPYGYTF. The CDR3 DNA is TGTGCCAGCAGCTCAATTACAGGGTTTCCCTATGGCTACACCTTC.

The chain links TRBV7-2 to TRBJ1-6, with D tentatively TRBD1 (5 bases). This CDR3 is 16 amino acids long. Trimming removed 5 bases from V and 0 bases from J, with 11 bases in between. The germline V gene has CDR1 SGHTA and CDR2 FQGNSA. This CDR3 reads CASSERDSSYNSPLHF. For the CDR3, the DNA is TGTGCCAGCAGCGAGCGTGACAGCTCCTATAATTCACCCCTCCACTTT.

The chain combines TRBV6-5 with TRBJ1-2; D possibly corresponds to TRBD1 (6 bases). Per germline, CDR1 MNHEY and CDR2 SVGAGI. V was shortened by 5 bases and J by 11 bases, with 15 bases between the two germline ends. The CDR3 loop spans 12 amino acids. CDR3 region: CASSIQGRGYTF. Written as DNA, the CDR3 is TGTGCCAGCAGTATACAGGGTAGAGGGTACACCTTC.

The chain has TRBV10-3 and TRBJ2-5; 14 bases are a match to TRBD2. CDR1 is ENHRY and CDR2 is SYGVKD in the germline V gene. The CDR3 loop spans 16 amino acids. The V segment lost 4 bases and the J segment 5 bases; nucleotides outside the gene matches: 6. CDR3 sequence: CAISGGLAGALETQYF. Here the CDR3 DNA reads TGTGCCATCAGTGGGGGACTAGCGGGGGCCTTGGAGACCCAGTACTTC.

This chain links TRBV10-1 with TRBJ2-5; 11 bases fit TRBD1. The J call is in doubt because the DNA end fits TRBJ2-7 better. The CDR3 contains 14 residues. The germline CDR1 and CDR2 sequences are WNHNN and SYGVQD (reference sequence). This CDR3 reads CASSGTGGLYEQYF. DNA of the CDR3: TGCGCCAGCAGTGGGACAGGGGGCCTCTACGAGCAGTACTTC.

V is TRBV9 and J is TRBJ2-7; D gene ambiguous. Germline V gene lookup returns CDR1 SGDLS and CDR2 YYNGEE. This CDR3 region has 14 residues. Between the trimmed V and J ends, which lost 0 bases and 3 bases, there was a span of 10 bases. CDR3 nucleotide sequence: TGTGCCAGCAGCGTAGGGAGCACCTACTACGAGCAGTACTTC. Its protein product is CASSVGSTYYEQYF.

The chain joins TRBV11-3 to TRBJ2-7, with D uncertain. V was trimmed by 6 bases and J by 2 bases, leaving 14 bases between them. Germline V gene sequence: CDR1 SGHNT, CDR2 YENEEA. This CDR3 is 14 amino acids long. The CDR3, as DNA: TGTGCCAGCAGTCTACAGAGTGGGCCCTACGAGCAGTACTTC. It codes for CASSLQSGPYEQYF. The full variable domain, its missing parts supplied by reference TRBV11-3 and TRBJ2-7, is EAGVVQSPRYKIIEKKQPVAFWCNPISGHNTLYWYLQNLGQGPELLIRYENEEAVDDSQLPKDRFSAERLKGVDSTLKIQPAELGDSAVYLCASSLQSGPYEQYFGPGTRLTVT.

V gene TRBV5-1 combines with J gene TRBJ2-7, with 7 bases identical to TRBD2. There are 18 residues in the CDR3. Trimming removed 0 bases from V and 2 bases from J; junction bases left unmatched: 14. CDR1 SGHRS and CDR2 YFSETQ come from the germline V gene. The CDR3, as DNA: TGCGCCAGCAGCTTGGGGACTAGAGGGTTTGGGAGGGCCTACGAGCAGTACTTC. It encodes CASSLGTRGFGRAYEQYF.

The chain is built from TRBV5-1 and TRBJ2-5, with 11 bases matching TRBD2. Germline V gene lookup returns CDR1 SGHRS and CDR2 YFSETQ. The CDR3 covers 16 residues. Trimming at V came to 5 bases and at J to 5 bases, leaving 11 bases not matched to a gene. The CDR3 DNA follows: TGCGCCAGCAGTTACCGACTAGCGGGGATCTACGAGACCCAGTACTTC. Translation gives CASSYRLAGIYETQYF. Complete variable domain (other parts from reference TRBV5-1 and TRBJ2-5): KAGVTQTPRYLIKTRGQQVTLSCSPISGHRSVSWYQQTPGQGLQFLFEYFSETQRNKGNFPGRFSGRQFSNSRSEMNVSTLELGDSALYLCASSYRLAGIYETQYFGPGTRLLVL.

The V call is TRBV10-3, the J call TRBJ2-3, with a possible D match to TRBD2 (5 bases). Trimming removed 4 bases from V and 0 bases from J, with 11 bases in between. The CDR3 covers 15 residues. From germline, CDR1 is ENHRY and CDR2 SYGVKD. The CDR3 spells CAISVLGGSTDTQYF. The CDR3 region has the DNA TGTGCCATCAGTGTGCTCGGCGGGAGCACAGATACGCAGTATTTT.

V and J are TRBV19 and TRBJ2-5, with D possibly being TRBD2 (5 bases). Germline V CDR1 and CDR2: LNHDA, SQIVND (reference sequence). Trimming took off 1 base at V and 3 bases at J, with 6 bases between the two ends. The CDR3 contains 13 residues. CDR3 loop: CASSIGGEETQYF. CDR3 in DNA: TGTGCCAGTAGTATAGGGGGAGAAGAGACCCAGTACTTC.

The rearrangement uses TRBV4-1 and TRBJ1-5; D is undetermined. The CDR3 contains 14 residues. CDR1 MGHRA and CDR2 YSYEKL come from the germline V gene. The V gene lost 5 bases and the J gene lost 4 bases, with 12 bases spanning the gap. The CDR3 nucleotides are TGCGCCAGCAGCGGAGCCCAATCGAATCAGCCCCAGCATTTT. Translation: CASSGAQSNQPQHF.